This passage covers 26 T cell receptor beta chains from one sample sequenced in a study of T cell changes during pregnancy in multiple sclerosis. Profiling relied on immunoSEQ multiplex PCR, and the TCRdb table lists in-frame clones only, not all of them. The table includes roughly 80,000 clones, approximately 90% detected once. The starting material was peripheral blood, obtained before pregnancy. The receptor set was obtained from a female donor with multiple sclerosis, enrolled in a pregnancy study.

The sample holds one count of this clone. The gene calls are TRBV5-6 and TRBJ1-1, with D unresolved. V lost 4 bases and J 1 base, leaving 14 bases between the germline ends. This CDR3 contains 15 residues. The germline gives CDR1 SGHDT, CDR2 YYEEEE. The CDR3 here is CASSQPASGNTEAFF. The CDR3 nucleotides are TGTGCCAGCAGCCAACCAGCCTCGGGGAACACTGAAGCTTTCTTT.

V gene TRBV29-1 combines with J gene TRBJ2-5; 10 bases agree with TRBD2. CDR3 size: 15 residues. V shed 6 bases, J shed 5 bases, and the junction held 12 bases outside the gene matches. CDR1 SQVTM and CDR2 ANQGSEA come from the germline V gene. The CDR3, as DNA: TGCAGCGTAGAATATCTAGCGGGAGTCTTGGAGACCCAGTACTTC. Translating it yields CSVEYLAGVLETQYF.

The chain recombines TRBV19 with TRBJ2-2; 9 bases fit TRBD1. V gave up 6 bases and J gave up 4 bases; unmatched junction bases: 0. There are 13 residues in the CDR3. Germline V gene data show CDR1 as LNHDA and CDR2 as SQIVND (reference sequence). For the CDR3, the DNA is TGTGCCAGTAGGACAGGGGGCACCGGGGAGCTGTTTTTT. Translation gives CASRTGGTGELFF.

This clone was counted between two and nine times. V usage is TRBV2 and J usage is TRBJ1-5, with a weak D call TRBD1 (6 bases). V gave up 5 bases and J gave up 6 bases, with 20 bases separating them. The CDR3 spans 16 residues. CDR1 is SNHLY, CDR2 FYNNEI, per germline. The CDR3 DNA reads TGTGCCAGCAGTTACCAACACAGGGATAGGGGTCAGCCCCAGCATTTT. This sequence encodes CASSYQHRDRGQPQHF.

The V and J genes are TRBV5-1 and TRBJ2-5; D gene unclear. The germline V gene encodes CDR1 SGHRS and CDR2 YFSETQ. The CDR3 totals 15 residues. Trimming left V 0 bases short and J 0 bases short, with 9 bases between. Here the CDR3 DNA reads TGCGCCAGCAGCTTGGGTAGTTTCGACCAAGAGACCCAGTACTTC. It is translated as CASSLGSFDQETQYF. Full variable domain (outside the CDR3, taken from reference TRBV5-1 and TRBJ2-5): KAGVTQTPRYLIKTRGQQVTLSCSPISGHRSVSWYQQTPGQGLQFLFEYFSETQRNKGNFPGRFSGRQFSNSRSEMNVSTLELGDSALYLCASSLGSFDQETQYFGPGTRLLVL.

Written as DNA, the CDR3 is TGTGCCAGCAGTGGGGGGACTCGGTCGGATGAGCAGTTCTTC. Translated, it gives CASSGGTRSDEQFF. This chain joins TRBV2 and TRBJ2-1; D might be TRBD2 (6 bases). The CDR3 loop spans 14 amino acids. The ends were cut back, 4 bases at V and 8 bases at J, with 15 bases in the middle. Germline values: CDR1 SNHLY, CDR2 FYNNEI.

This chain connects TRBV28 to TRBJ2-1, with D possibly being TRBD2 (5 bases). The CDR3 runs to 15 residues. V was clipped by 7 bases and J by 3 bases, with 16 bases between them. Germline V gene data show CDR1 as MDHEN and CDR2 as SYDVKM. CDR3 sequence: CASKMDLRDYNEQFF. Written as DNA, the CDR3 is TGTGCCAGCAAAATGGACCTCCGGGACTACAATGAGCAGTTCTTC.

The CDR3, as DNA: TGTGCCAGCAGCAAAGAAGGGGACAGGGGCTATAGCAATCAGCCCCAGCATTTT. It specifies CASSKEGDRGYSNQPQHF. The V and J genes are TRBV21-1 and TRBJ1-5; no check of the table's D call, TRBD1, against the DNA was made. TRBV21-1 is reported as a pseudogene. CDR3 size: 18 residues.

This clone is a singleton in its sample. The chain uses TRBV4-3 and TRBJ2-3, with 7 nucleotides matching TRBD2. CDR3 size: 18 residues. Germline CDR1 reads LGHNA; CDR2 reads YSLEER. With 0 bases clipped from V and 0 bases from J, the junction kept 9 bases outside the gene matches. The CDR3 loop is CASSQDPASSGSTDTQYF. DNA of the CDR3: TGCGCCAGCAGCCAAGATCCAGCTTCTAGCGGTAGCACAGATACGCAGTATTTT.

Details on this clone: A read error may produce the germline difference seen at one junction end. This chain links TRBV7-7 with TRBJ2-7, with D possibly being TRBD1 (6 bases). Germline V gene sequence: CDR1 SSHAT, CDR2 FNYEAQ (reference sequence). The CDR3 is made up of 13 amino acids. CDR3 region: CASSTGPGDEQYF. CDR3 bases: TGTGCTAGCAGCACAGGGCCCGGCGACGAGCAGTACTTC.

V is TRBV28 and J is TRBJ2-1, with TRBD2 identical over 11 bases. Germline trimming cut 5 bases from V and 14 bases from J; bases unmatched to any gene: 8. The V gene's germline CDR1 is MDHEN and CDR2 SYDVKM. The CDR3 contains 13 residues. The CDR3 here is CASSQGLAGAKFF. The DNA for the CDR3 is TGTGCCAGCAGTCAAGGACTAGCGGGTGCTAAGTTCTTC.

V gene TRBV19 combines with J gene TRBJ2-7, with D tentatively TRBD2 (6 bases). The germline gives CDR1 LNHDA, CDR2 SQIVND (reference sequence). CDR3 length equals 14 residues. V dropped 5 bases and J dropped 0 bases, with 11 bases sitting between them. CDR3 loop: CASSSRRASYEQYF. In DNA, the CDR3 is TGTGCCAGTAGTTCCCGGAGGGCCTCCTACGAGCAGTACTTC.

This clone is a singleton in its sample. CDR3 in amino acids: CASSYSQGFPYNEQFF. CDR3 coding DNA: TGTGCCAGCAGTTACTCCCAGGGCTTTCCCTACAATGAGCAGTTCTTC. The J gene is TRBJ2-1, the V gene TRBV6-5; a possible D gene is TRBD1 (5 bases). Germline-derived CDR1 and CDR2 are MNHEY and SVGAGI. This CDR3 spans 16 amino acids. V lost 0 bases to trimming and J lost 2 bases, with 11 bases between them.

This chain joins TRBV18 and TRBJ2-7, with 9 bases lining up with TRBD1. V shed 1 base and J 5 bases; nucleotides not matched to a gene: 0. The CDR3 sequence is 13 residues long. Germline V gives CDR1 KGHSH, CDR2 LQKENI. The CDR3 sequence is CASSPRTGDEQYF. CDR3 sequence (DNA): TGTGCCAGCTCACCACGGACAGGGGACGAGCAGTACTTC.

The chain is built from TRBV6-5 and TRBJ2-7; no clear D gene. The germline V and J ends were trimmed by 5 bases and 2 bases, with 10 bases remaining between them. This CDR3 is 13 amino acids long. CDR1 is MNHEY, CDR2 SVGAGI, per germline. CDR3 DNA: TGTGCCAGCAGTCAAAATCGGGCCTACGAGCAGTACTTC. It is translated as CASSQNRAYEQYF.

V and J are TRBV27 and TRBJ2-2, with 9 bases aligning to TRBD2. J gave up 6 bases and V 11 bases, and 4 bases lay outside the gene matches. Germline-derived CDR1 and CDR2 are MNHEY and SMNVEV (reference sequence). The CDR3 spans 12 residues. CDR3 in DNA: TGTGCCTCCTTAGCGGGAGCCGGGGAGCTGTTTTTT. Translating it yields CASLAGAGELFF.

This clone came up once. The chain is built from TRBV7-2 and TRBJ1-1; the match to TRBD1 covers 9 bases. Germline V gene data show CDR1 as SGHTA and CDR2 as FQGNSA. Trimming removed 1 base from V and 6 bases from J; junction bases left unmatched: 3. This CDR3 comprises 14 residues. CDR3 sequence reads: CASSLEQGAPEAFF. The DNA of the CDR3 is TGTGCCAGCAGCTTAGAACAGGGGGCGCCTGAAGCTTTCTTT.

The chain carries TRBV5-4 and TRBJ2-5; 8 bases are shared with TRBD2. The CDR3 has 17 amino acids. J gave up 4 bases and V 7 bases, and 18 bases lay outside the gene matches. The germline V gene encodes CDR1 SGHNT and CDR2 YYREEE (reference sequence). The CDR3 bases are TGTGCCAGCGGGGGGGCAGCGGGAGCCCCTAGGGGAGAGACCCAGTACTTC. Translated, it gives CASGGAAGAPRGETQYF.

The chain carries TRBV5-1 and TRBJ1-2; a weak D match, TRBD1 (5 bases). The CDR3 has 14 amino acids. Germline CDR1 SGHRS, CDR2 YFSETQ. V was pared by 6 bases and J by 2 bases, with 14 bases between. The CDR3 DNA reads TGCGCCAGCAATAAGATGCCAGGGAACTATGGCTACACCTTC. Protein: CASNKMPGNYGYTF.

J is TRBJ1-5 and V is TRBV7-9; 8 positions match TRBD1. The ends lost 6 bases at V and 5 bases at J; junction bases unmatched: 9. The CDR3 totals 15 residues. Germline loops: CDR1 SEHNR, CDR2 FQNEAQ (reference sequence). CDR3 protein: CASSPDRGRDQPQHF. The DNA for the CDR3 is TGTGCCAGCAGTCCTGACAGGGGAAGGGATCAGCCCCAGCATTTT.

J is TRBJ2-3 and V is TRBV2; D unresolved. The length of the CDR3 is 15 residues. Germline CDR1 reads SNHLY; CDR2 reads FYNNEI. Trimming pared 5 bases from V and 0 bases from J, leaving 12 bases between. The CDR3 loop is CASSLTLYSTDTQYF. CDR3 DNA: TGTGCCAGCAGTCTGACTCTCTATAGCACAGATACGCAGTATTTT.

This chain connects TRBV28 to TRBJ2-1; 7 nucleotides align to TRBD2. Germline V gives CDR1 MDHEN, CDR2 SYDVKM. Trimming cost V 5 bases and J 4 bases; bases outside gene matches: 11. The CDR3 length is 16 residues. The DNA for the CDR3 is TGTGCCAGCAGTCTCATCCACGGGGGGATATACAATGAGCAGTTCTTC. This gives the protein CASSLIHGGIYNEQFF.

The V and J genes are TRBV28 and TRBJ2-7; 9 bases are a match to TRBD1. Germline CDR1 reads MDHEN; CDR2 reads SYDVKM. This CDR3 is 14 amino acids long. Trimming took 3 bases from V and 3 from J; bases not matched to a gene: 3. The CDR3 protein is CASSFSTGGYEQYF. The DNA for the CDR3 is TGTGCCAGCAGTTTTTCGACAGGGGGCTACGAGCAGTACTTC.

This chain connects TRBV6-6 to TRBJ2-1; no firm D call. From germline, CDR1 is MNHNY and CDR2 SVGAGI (reference sequence). This CDR3 comprises 13 residues. V dropped 2 bases and J dropped 7 bases, with 9 bases sitting between them. DNA for the CDR3: TGTGCCAGCAGTTACCCCTCCGAGAATGAGCAGTTCTTC. Its protein is CASSYPSENEQFF.

This sequence joins TRBV29-1 and TRBJ2-5, with TRBD2 matching over 11 bases. Germline trimming cut 7 bases from V and 4 bases from J; bases unmatched to any gene: 5. The CDR3 loop spans 13 amino acids. Per germline, CDR1 SQVTM and CDR2 ANQGSEA. CDR3 region: CSAIAGGPETQYF. In nucleotides, the CDR3 is TGCAGCGCAATAGCGGGAGGGCCAGAGACCCAGTACTTC.

A few counts support this clone. V usage is TRBV19 and J usage is TRBJ2-6, with 7 bases matching TRBD1. Germline loops: CDR1 LNHDA, CDR2 SQIVND (reference sequence). Germline trimming cut 7 bases from V and 9 bases from J; bases unmatched to any gene: 6. The CDR3 covers 13 residues. CDR3 bases: TGTGCCAGTAAAACAGGGGCGGGCAACGTCCTGACTTTC. As protein: CASKTGAGNVLTF.